Listed below are T cell receptor beta chains from one sample, sequenced in a study of blood T cell repertoires in COVID-19. Generated by immunoSEQ multiplex PCR, the TCRdb table keeps only in-frame clones and is missing some. The data contain 250,000 to 350,000 clones, around 91% of them singletons. The sample taken for sequencing was peripheral blood. Source of these receptors: a woman aged 60 to 75 with acute or convalescent COVID-19. Each CDR3 is given with its conserved first and last residue. The order of the fields is J gene, V gene, D gene, clone size, CDR3 protein, CDR3 DNA. A D gene is named only where the DNA matches it firmly. Part of the rows lack a size; the others show once, few, many or a class for expanded clones.

TRBJ1-2 TRBV6-1 - - CASSEFGGANYGYTF TGTGCCAGCAGTGAATTTGGGGGCGCGAACTATGGCTACACCTTC
TRBJ2-7 TRBV15 - - CATSRAGTLDEQYF TGTGCCACCAGCAGAGCCGGGACACTGGACGAGCAGTACTTC
TRBJ1-2 TRBV28 - - CASLSTGRGYTF TGTGCCAGCCTTTCTACAGGGCGCGGCTACACCTTC
TRBJ2-2 TRBV3-1/TRBV3-2 TRBD2 - CASSQRGSGRAGELFF TGTGCCAGCAGCCAAAGAGGGAGCGGGAGGGCCGGGGAGCTGTTTTTT
TRBJ2-2 TRBV3-1/TRBV3-2 - once CASSPKDKGEHRGAVF TGTGCCAGCAGCCCGAAAGACAAGGGCGAACACCGGGGAGCTGTTTTT
TRBJ1-6 TRBV28 TRBD1 - CASSYGQGLSNSPLHF TGTGCCAGCAGTTACGGACAGGGGTTGAGTAATTCACCCCTCCACTTT
TRBJ2-2 TRBV5-5 TRBD1 - CASSLGTGRTGELFF TGTGCCAGCAGCTTAGGGACAGGGCGAACCGGGGAGCTGTTTTTT
TRBJ1-2 TRBV7-2 TRBD1 - CASSESRGRDYGYTF TGTGCCAGCAGCGAGTCCAGGGGGCGCGACTATGGCTACACCTTC
TRBJ2-7 TRBV7-2 - - CASSRLGGPATGQYF TGTGCCAGCAGCCGGCTGGGGGGACCCGCTACGGGGCAGTACTTC
TRBJ1-5 TRBV4-1 - - CASSQGQYSNQPQHF TGCGCCAGCAGCCAAGGGCAGTATAGCAATCAGCCCCAGCATTTT
TRBJ1-1 TRBV4-1 TRBD1 - CASSQGSKQGMNTEAFF TGCGCCAGCAGCCAAGGGTCAAAACAGGGGATGAACACTGAAGCTTTCTTT
TRBJ2-3 TRBV28 TRBD2 few CASSLGGRNADTQYF TGTGCCAGCAGTTTAGGCGGGAGAAATGCAGATACGCAGTATTTT
TRBJ1-5 TRBV5-6 - - CASSYHLDRDSNQPQHF TGTGCCAGCAGCTACCACTTGGACCGGGATAGCAATCAGCCCCAGCATTTT
TRBJ2-7 TRBV5-4 TRBD1 - CASSTRQGPSSYEQYF TGTGCCAGCAGCACAAGACAGGGTCCCAGCTCCTACGAGCAGTACTTC
TRBJ1-2 TRBV6-5 - - CASRSQGLVYGYTF TGTGCCAGCAGATCACAGGGCCTGGTCTATGGCTACACCTTC
TRBJ2-5 TRBV6-5 - - CASSYRGNQETQYF TGTGCCAGCAGTTACAGGGGGAACCAAGAGACCCAGTACTTC
TRBJ2-2 TRBV28 TRBD1 - CASRPDRVNTGELFF TGTGCCAGCAGACCGGACAGGGTAAACACCGGGGAGCTGTTTTTT
TRBJ2-7 TRBV11-2 - - CASRSTGLGSHEQYF TGTGCCAGCAGGTCTACGGGACTGGGTTCCCACGAGCAGTACTTC
TRBJ1-5 TRBV6-2/TRBV6-3 - - CASSISLTGTNQPQHF TGTGCCAGCAGTATATCGCTGACAGGAACCAATCAGCCCCAGCATTTT
TRBJ2-3 TRBV10-3 TRBD2 - CAISGLADTQYF TGTGCCATCAGTGGACTAGCGGATACGCAGTATTTT
TRBJ2-2 TRBV6-2/TRBV6-3 - - CASSYAQTSRPGELFF TGTGCCAGCAGTTACGCGCAGACGTCTAGGCCCGGGGAGCTGTTTTTT
TRBJ2-2 TRBV5-1 - - CASSLMGDTGELFF TGCGCCAGCAGCCTAATGGGAGACACCGGGGAGCTGTTTTTT
TRBJ2-5 TRBV9 - - CASSVGLEETQYF TGTGCCAGCAGCGTAGGGCTGGAAGAGACCCAGTACTTC
TRBJ1-2 TRBV16 TRBD1 - CASSRTGGYGYTF TGTGCCAGCAGCCGGACAGGGGGATATGGCTACACCTTC
TRBJ1-1 TRBV5-1 TRBD1 - CASSWNQGGTEAFF TGCGCCAGCAGCTGGAACCAGGGGGGCACTGAAGCTTTCTTT
TRBJ1-5 TRBV7-2 - once CASSLEPNQPQHF TGTGCCAGCAGCTTAGAGCCCAATCAGCCCCAGCATTTT
TRBJ2-7 TRBV7-2 - - CASSLGFGTLTYEQYF TGTGCCAGCAGCTTAGGATTCGGGACACTGACCTACGAGCAGTACTTC
TRBJ2-7 TRBV2 - - CASSGVSMLQPTYEQYF TGTGCCAGCAGTGGAGTAAGTATGTTGCAACCTACCTACGAGCAGTACTTC
TRBJ2-2 TRBV5-1 - - CASSLASPNTGELFF TGCGCCAGCAGCTTAGCCTCACCGAACACCGGGGAGCTGTTTTTT
TRBJ2-2 TRBV7-9 TRBD1 once CASRARGGRRDTGELFF TGTGCCAGCCGTGCACGAGGGGGCAGGAGAGACACCGGGGAGCTGTTTTTT
TRBJ2-1 TRBV7-3 TRBD2 - CASSSAGVINEQFF TGTGCCAGCAGCTCAGCGGGAGTTATCAATGAGCAGTTCTTC
TRBJ2-7 TRBV28 TRBD1 once CASTISRTGALWEQYF TGTGCCAGCACCATCTCTCGGACAGGGGCGCTCTGGGAGCAGTACTTC
TRBJ2-3 TRBV5-1 TRBD2 - CASSPPGTSGTDTQYF TGCGCCAGCAGCCCCCCCGGGACTAGCGGCACAGATACGCAGTATTTT
TRBJ2-1 TRBV7-2 TRBD2 - CASSLGLAGGYEQFF TGTGCCAGCAGCTTAGGGCTAGCGGGAGGGTATGAGCAGTTCTTC
TRBJ2-7 TRBV19 TRBD2 - CASSGSAGGLYEQYF TGTGCCAGTAGTGGGTCTGCGGGGGGGCTTTACGAGCAGTACTTC
TRBJ2-1 TRBV4-1 - - CASSQASEQFF TGCGCCAGCAGCCAAGCCTCCGAGCAGTTCTTC
TRBJ1-5 TRBV27 - - CASGRQNNQPQHF TGTGCCAGCGGACGACAGAACAATCAGCCCCAGCATTTT
TRBJ2-3 TRBV6-6 - - CASSYNRMTDTQYF TGTGCCAGCAGTTACAACAGGATGACAGATACGCAGTATTTT
TRBJ2-3 TRBV3-1/TRBV3-2 - - CASSHLLAGPSTDTQYF TGTGCCAGCAGCCACCTCCTGGCAGGCCCGAGCACAGATACGCAGTATTTT
TRBJ1-3 TRBV9 TRBD1 - CASSLTTGFSGNTIYF TGTGCCAGCAGCCTGACGACAGGGTTCTCTGGAAACACCATATATTTT
TRBJ2-7 TRBV20-1 TRBD1 - CSANRGNEQYF TGCAGTGCTAACAGGGGCAACGAGCAGTACTTC
TRBJ1-4 TRBV5-1 TRBD1 once CASSSGTGWSNEKLFF TGCGCCAGCAGCAGCGGGACAGGGTGGTCTAATGAAAAACTGTTTTTT
TRBJ1-4 TRBV3-1/TRBV3-2 TRBD1 - CASSQFGQGMVKLFF TGTGCCAGCAGCCAATTCGGACAGGGTATGGTAAAACTGTTTTTT
TRBJ2-5 TRBV7-9 TRBD2 - CASSPGGAIETQYF TGTGCCAGCAGCCCCGGGGGGGCAATAGAGACCCAGTACTTC
TRBJ2-1 TRBV10-3 TRBD2 - CAIAGLAGAYNEQFF TGTGCCATTGCGGGTCTAGCGGGAGCCTACAATGAGCAGTTCTTC
TRBJ1-3 TRBV7-2 - - CASSSYSGNTIYF TGTGCCAGCAGCTCTTACTCTGGAAACACCATATATTTT
TRBJ1-1 TRBV20-1 - - CSASGGSGVMNTEAFF TGCAGTGCTAGTGGTGGGTCAGGGGTCATGAACACTGAAGCTTTCTTT
TRBJ2-2 TRBV28 TRBD1 - CASSLWGQGAGELFF TGTGCCAGCAGTCTTTGGGGACAGGGGGCCGGGGAGCTGTTTTTT
TRBJ2-3 TRBV27 TRBD2 - CASRAGVTDTQYF TGTGCCAGCAGAGCGGGAGTAACAGATACGCAGTATTTT
TRBJ2-1 TRBV9 TRBD2 - CASSPRTSGSPLDEQFF TGTGCCAGCAGCCCGCGGACTAGCGGGAGTCCCTTAGATGAGCAGTTCTTC
TRBJ1-1 TRBV2 - once CASRPGGGVEAFF TGTGCCAGCAGACCAGGAGGGGGGGTTGAAGCTTTCTTT
TRBJ2-1 TRBV5-4 TRBD2 - CASSSTSPSYNEQFF TGTGCCAGCAGCTCGACTAGCCCATCCTACAATGAGCAGTTCTTC
TRBJ2-1 TRBV4-3 TRBD1 - CASSPQGTGPYNEQFF TGCGCCAGCAGCCCACAGGGGACAGGGCCCTACAATGAGCAGTTCTTC
TRBJ1-5 TRBV28 - - CASTIKRIGTLLNQPQHF TGTGCCAGCACCATTAAGCGGATCGGGACACTACTAAATCAGCCCCAGCATTTT